This TCR beta chain was sequenced in a study of molecular identifiers for immune sequencing clone quantification. Sorting was used to obtain naive CD8 T cells (CD8+CD4-CCR7+CD45RA+). TCRdb reanalysed the PCR reads using MiXCR and keeps one entry per CDR3 protein. In the table there are approximately 40,000 distinct CDR3 sequences, about a fifth of which are singletons. This clonotype was seen at least ten times. CDR3 length equals 18 residues. The V segment lost 2 bases and the J segment 0 bases; nucleotides outside the gene matches: 7. The J gene is TRBJ2-1, the V gene TRBV12-3 or TRBV12-4; 10 positions agree with TRBD2. This clonotype was sampled from a human donor in good health. Some libraries in this study had Jurkat cell RNA spiked in. Sample: naive CD8+ T cells from blood, with Jurkat cell RNA spiked in. Subset noted: FACS-sorted CD8+CD4-CCR7+CD45RA+ naive T cells. CDR3: CASSLPLAGPSSYNEQFF. CDR3 nucleotide sequence: TGTGCCAGCAGTTTACCACTAGCGGGACCTAGCTCCTACAATGAGCAGTTCTTC.